The present T cell receptor beta chain was sequenced within a study of T cell responses to AZD1222 COVID-19 vaccine (TCRdb year 2021). About the study as a whole: AZD1222 recipients with second doses at about 4 weeks or about 12 weeks were pooled, because spike-specific TCR depth and breadth did not differ between schedules. TCR sequencing covered approximately 230 trial participants: about 210 given two doses of AZD1222 and around 25 given two doses of MenACWY control vaccine. Trial participants were enrolled by age into subgroups of 18-55, 56-69 and 70-plus years, and around 140, 26 and 57 TCR-sequenced participants, respectively, were included in these subgroups.

A remark on this clone: The specificity of this receptor is unknown. Nothing much larger sits one base from this clone, and base qualities are not available.

The investigation overall reported the following: In the small 56-69-year group, the increase in depth fell short of significance, most likely because of low power. Vaccine-associated CD4 TCRs spanned the whole spike protein, with dominant responses in regions 160-218 and 743-854. Conclusions about previously exposed vaccinees were limited because only a handful of AZD1222 recipients were SARS-CoV-2 seropositive at baseline. Most participants were white British and females outnumbered males, and the authors suggested that clonal diversity may have been underestimated. A significant rise in spike-specific TCR breadth and depth was observed after two AZD1222 doses relative to day 0 and relative to MenACWY recipients. Reportedly, almost half of the unique spike-specific TCRs recognized epitopes lying outside the regions that are mutated in the B.1.351 and B.1.1.7 variants. Because no day 14 peak-response samples were available, repertoires were characterized only after the peak T cell response.

The CDR3 regions of human TCRbeta chains were analyzed by immunosequencing. The study's own analysis went as follows. TCRs in the repertoires were compared against a reference library of SARS-CoV-2-specific TCRs that had been generated with the MIRA antigen-specificity platform. Breadth was defined as the fraction of unique TCRs that were SARS-CoV-2-associated, and depth was defined as the fraction of total T cells that were SARS-CoV-2-associated. Using the MIRA data, every spike-specific TCR was mapped to the spike region that the TCR reacted to and assigned to either a CD4 or a CD8 class. Log10-transformed breadth and depth values were compared by one-way ANOVA with Sidak's multiple comparisons tests. TCRdb retrieved this table from immuneACCESS and kept in-frame rearrangements only. Not all clones are present; in checked studies, unresolved V genes account for under half, and no reason is known for the remainder. That table is the source of V, J and clone size, and D and trimming were worked out from the DNA. This sample is represented by fewer than 50,000 clones; around 82% of them were singletons. Of the sample, about 3.8% is held by the ten largest clones.

This specimen's time point label, interpreted: baseline before first vaccination. Vaccinee samples were obtained from the UK trials COV001 and COV002, which included a single-blind randomized controlled phase 2/3 trial of AZD1222 (ChAdOx1 nCoV-19) in healthy adults. For TCRbeta chain sequencing, PBMC samples were collected from trial participants at day 0 and at day 28 after the second dose. This TCR was recovered from an adult in good health. The starting material was peripheral blood, obtained on day 0 of AZD1222 vaccination.

The DNA is as follows: TGTGCCAGCAGTTTGGACATGCCCGGGAACACTGAAGCTTTCTTT. This codes for CASSLDMPGNTEAFF. The chain is encoded by TRBV6-5 joined to TRBJ1-1, with TRBD1 tentatively as D gene (5 bases match). The CDR3 has 15 amino acids, counting the end cysteine and phenylalanine. The entry retains the CDR3 DNA only, 45 bases that are in frame from base 1. The germline V gene encodes CDR1 MNHEY and CDR2 SVGAGI. The trim is 4 bases for V and 1 base for J, with a gap of 13 bases between the germline ends.